The entry below describes one T cell receptor (beta chain). The antigen remains undetermined. A much larger clone lies one base from this, so it may be a read error. The same CDR3 arises from other DNA sequences in this sample as well. This entry comes from a study of metastatic and nonmetastatic thyroid tumors. Findings and caveats of the study: Malignant tumors reportedly showed significantly higher TCR beta diversity than benign nodules in both blood and tumor.

TCRdb re-analyzed the PCR reads using MiXCR. Of 30,000 to 40,000 clones detected, around 32% appear once; the ten largest clones hold 7.8%. Trimming cost V 2 bases and J 3 bases; bases outside gene matches: 5. Per the germline V gene, CDR1 is SGHRS and CDR2 is YFSETQ. CDR3 length equals 15 residues. No treatment had been given to any patient before thyroid surgery. V and J are TRBV5-1 and TRBJ2-3; 8 nucleotides agree with TRBD1. Material for sequencing was blood. The receptor's source is a female donor with papillary thyroid cancer or a benign thyroid nodule (not recorded which). Some clones in this sample may be carry-over from other donors' samples. This CDR3 is CASSLGTGMTDTQYF. The CDR3 region has the DNA TGCGCCAGCAGCTTAGGGACAGGTATGACAGATACGCAGTATTTT.